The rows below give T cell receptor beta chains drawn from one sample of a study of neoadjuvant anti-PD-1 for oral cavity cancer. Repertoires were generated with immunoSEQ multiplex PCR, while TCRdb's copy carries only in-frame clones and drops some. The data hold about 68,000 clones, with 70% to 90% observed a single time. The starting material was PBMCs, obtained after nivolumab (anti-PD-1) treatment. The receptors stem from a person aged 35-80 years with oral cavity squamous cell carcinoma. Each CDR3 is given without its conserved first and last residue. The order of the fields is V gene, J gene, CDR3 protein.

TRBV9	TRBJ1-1	ASSPAGRTEAF
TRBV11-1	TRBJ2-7	ASSPLGGTWAYEQY
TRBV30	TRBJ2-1	AWSLATTYNEQF
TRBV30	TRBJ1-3	AWIPGVSGNTIY
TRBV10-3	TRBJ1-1	AISDRTGMNTEAF
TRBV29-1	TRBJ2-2	SVEDGTSGNTGELF
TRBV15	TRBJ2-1	ATSSNRGNEQF
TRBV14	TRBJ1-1	ASSQDWGFNEAF
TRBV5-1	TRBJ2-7	ASSFLSTGYEQY
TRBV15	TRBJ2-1	ATQSVAVYNEQF
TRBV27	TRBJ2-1	ASTGGTSNEQF
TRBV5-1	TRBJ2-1	ASSLRQSLDILNEQF
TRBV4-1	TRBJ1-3	ASSQGGQGVNTIY
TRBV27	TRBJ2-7	ASSVTSGTAYEQY
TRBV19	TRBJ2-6	ASKDPRTGANVLT
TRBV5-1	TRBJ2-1	ASSFAGTTYNEQF
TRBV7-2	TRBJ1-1	ASSFRQGYTEAF
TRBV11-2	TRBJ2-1	ASSLGARGTSASVNEQF
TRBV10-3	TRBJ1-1	AISGPPGGGNTEAF
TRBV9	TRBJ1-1	ASSGTPLNTEAF
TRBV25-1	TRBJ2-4	ASSDTSNIQY
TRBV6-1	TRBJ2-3	ASRALGPADTQY
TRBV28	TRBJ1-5	ASSFRQGLFQPQH
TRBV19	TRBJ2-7	ASSIGSSEQY